This T cell receptor beta chain was profiled in a study of response to subunit inactivated influenza vaccine. As regards this clonotype: The antigen is not known.

Whole-study results and caveats: It was the authors' suggestion that each seasonal influenza vaccination recruits few new T cells.

There are 14 residues in the CDR3. V was cut by 6 bases and J by 1 base, with 13 bases left in between. CDR1 and CDR2 (germline): SGHAT, FQNNGV. TCRdb independently ran MiXCR on the RT-PCR reads; one entry per CDR3 protein. Of approximately 290,000 distinct CDR3 sequences in the sample, about 20% were seen once. The source of this sequence is a man aged 50 to 69 who received an inactivated influenza vaccine. The starting material was PBMCs from blood, obtained approximately 20 months after vaccination. V and J are TRBV11-2 and TRBJ2-7; tentatively, D is TRBD1 (5 bases). CDR3 DNA sequence: TGTGCCAGCAGAGACAGTGTGCATTCCTACGAGCAGTACTTC. Translation gives CASRDSVHSYEQYF.